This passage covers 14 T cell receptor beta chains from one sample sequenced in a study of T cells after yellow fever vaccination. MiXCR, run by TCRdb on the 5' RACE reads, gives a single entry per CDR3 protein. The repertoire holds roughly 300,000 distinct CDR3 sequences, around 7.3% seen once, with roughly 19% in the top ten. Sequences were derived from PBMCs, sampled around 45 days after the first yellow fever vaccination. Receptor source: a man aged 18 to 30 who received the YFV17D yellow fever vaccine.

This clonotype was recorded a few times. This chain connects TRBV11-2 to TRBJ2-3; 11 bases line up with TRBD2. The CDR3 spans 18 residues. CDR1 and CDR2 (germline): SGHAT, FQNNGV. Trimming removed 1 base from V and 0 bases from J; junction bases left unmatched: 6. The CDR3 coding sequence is TGTGCCAGCAGCTTAGTAGGGCTAGCGGGGGGTAGCACAGATACGCAGTATTTT. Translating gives CASSLVGLAGGSTDTQYF. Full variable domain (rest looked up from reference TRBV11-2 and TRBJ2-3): EAGVAQSPRYKIIEKRQSVAFWCNPISGHATLYWYQQILGQGPKLLIQFQNNGVVDDSQLPKDRFSAERLKGVDSTLKIQPAKLEDSAVYLCASSLVGLAGGSTDTQYFGPGTRLTVL.

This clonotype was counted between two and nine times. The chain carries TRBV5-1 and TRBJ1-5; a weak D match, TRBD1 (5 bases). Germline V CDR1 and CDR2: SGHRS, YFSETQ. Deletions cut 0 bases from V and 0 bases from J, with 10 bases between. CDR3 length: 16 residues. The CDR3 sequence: CASSLGTRDSNQPQHF. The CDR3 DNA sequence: TGCGCCAGCAGCTTGGGGACAAGGGATAGCAATCAGCCCCAGCATTTT.

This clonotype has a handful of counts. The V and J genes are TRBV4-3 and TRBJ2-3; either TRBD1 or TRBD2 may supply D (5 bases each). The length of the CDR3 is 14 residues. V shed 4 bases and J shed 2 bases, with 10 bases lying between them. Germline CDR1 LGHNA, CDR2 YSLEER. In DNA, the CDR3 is TGCGCCAGCAGCCGGGGGTACGACACAGATACGCAGTATTTT. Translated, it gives CASSRGYDTDTQYF.

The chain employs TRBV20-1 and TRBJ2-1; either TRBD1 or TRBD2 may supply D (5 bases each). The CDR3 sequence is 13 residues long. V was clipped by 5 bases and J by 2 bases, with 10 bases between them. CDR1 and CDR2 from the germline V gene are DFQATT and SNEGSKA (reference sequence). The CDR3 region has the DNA TGCAGTGCTGGTCAGGGACCCTACAATGAGCAGTTCTTC. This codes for CSAGQGPYNEQFF.

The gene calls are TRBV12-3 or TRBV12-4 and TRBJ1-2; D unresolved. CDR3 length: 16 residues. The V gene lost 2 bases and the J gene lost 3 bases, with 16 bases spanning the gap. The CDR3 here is CASSLYGVFNDYGYTF. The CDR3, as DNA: TGTGCCAGCAGTTTATATGGGGTTTTTAATGACTATGGCTACACCTTC.

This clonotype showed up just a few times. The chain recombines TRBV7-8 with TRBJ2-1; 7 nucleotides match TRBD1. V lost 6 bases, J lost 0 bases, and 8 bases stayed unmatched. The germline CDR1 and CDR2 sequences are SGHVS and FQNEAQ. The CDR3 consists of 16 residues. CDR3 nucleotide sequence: TGTGCCAGCAGTTTAACCCGACAGGGCTCCTACAATGAGCAGTTCTTC. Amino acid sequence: CASSLTRQGSYNEQFF.

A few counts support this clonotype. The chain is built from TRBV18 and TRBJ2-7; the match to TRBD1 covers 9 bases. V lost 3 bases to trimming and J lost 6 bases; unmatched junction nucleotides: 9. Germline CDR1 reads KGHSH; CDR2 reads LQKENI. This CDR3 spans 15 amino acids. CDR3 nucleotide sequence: TGTGCCAGCTCACCGGGACAGGGTGTCTTAAGCGAGCAGTACTTC. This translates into CASSPGQGVLSEQYF.

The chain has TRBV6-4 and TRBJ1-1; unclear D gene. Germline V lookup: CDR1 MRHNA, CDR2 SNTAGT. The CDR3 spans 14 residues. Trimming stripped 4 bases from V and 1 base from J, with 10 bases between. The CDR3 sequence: CASSAGPGNTEAFF. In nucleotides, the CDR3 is TGTGCCAGCAGTGCCGGGCCTGGGAACACTGAAGCTTTCTTT.

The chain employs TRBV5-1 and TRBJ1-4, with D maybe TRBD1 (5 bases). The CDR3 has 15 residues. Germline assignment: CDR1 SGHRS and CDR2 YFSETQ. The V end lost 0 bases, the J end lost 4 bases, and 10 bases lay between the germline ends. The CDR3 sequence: CASSLAGRLNEKLFF. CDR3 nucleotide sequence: TGCGCCAGCAGCTTGGCGGGACGGCTTAATGAAAAACTGTTTTTT.

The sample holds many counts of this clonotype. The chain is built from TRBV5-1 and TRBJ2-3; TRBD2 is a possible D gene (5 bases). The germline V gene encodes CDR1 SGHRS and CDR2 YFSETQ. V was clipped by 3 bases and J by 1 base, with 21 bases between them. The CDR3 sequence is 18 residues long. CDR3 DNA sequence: TGCGCCAGCAGCTACAGCGGAGACTCCACTGGGGGCACAGATACGCAGTATTTT. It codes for CASSYSGDSTGGTDTQYF.

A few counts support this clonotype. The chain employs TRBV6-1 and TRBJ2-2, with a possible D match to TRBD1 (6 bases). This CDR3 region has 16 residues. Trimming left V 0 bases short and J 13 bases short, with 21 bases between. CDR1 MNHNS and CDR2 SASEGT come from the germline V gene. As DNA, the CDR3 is TGTGCCAGCAGTGAAGCGGGCACAGGGCCTCGGGTGGTGCTGTTTTTT. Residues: CASSEAGTGPRVVLFF.

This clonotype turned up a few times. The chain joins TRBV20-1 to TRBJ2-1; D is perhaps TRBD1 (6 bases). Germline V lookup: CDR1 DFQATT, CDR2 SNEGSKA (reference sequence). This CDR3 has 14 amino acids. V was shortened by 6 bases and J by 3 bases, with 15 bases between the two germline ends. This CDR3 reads CSASGTKDYNEQFF. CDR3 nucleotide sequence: TGCAGTGCCTCCGGGACAAAAGACTACAATGAGCAGTTCTTC.

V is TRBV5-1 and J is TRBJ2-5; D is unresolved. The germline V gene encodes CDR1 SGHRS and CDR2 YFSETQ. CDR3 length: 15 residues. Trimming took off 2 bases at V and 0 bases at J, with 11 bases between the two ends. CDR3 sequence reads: CASSLTAPYQETQYF. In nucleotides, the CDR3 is TGCGCCAGCAGCTTAACAGCTCCTTACCAAGAGACCCAGTACTTC.

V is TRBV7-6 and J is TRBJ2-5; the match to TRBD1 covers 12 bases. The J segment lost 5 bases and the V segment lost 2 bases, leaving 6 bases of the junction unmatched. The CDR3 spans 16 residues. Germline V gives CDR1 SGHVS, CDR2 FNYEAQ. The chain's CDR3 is CASSLPGQGAGETQYF. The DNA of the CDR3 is TGTGCCAGCAGCTTACCGGGACAGGGGGCAGGGGAGACCCAGTACTTC.